Listed below are T cell receptor beta chains from one sample, sequenced in a study of OX40 agonist ivuxolimab in advanced cancers. Data came from immunoSEQ multiplex PCR; TCRdb stores just in-frame clones and leaves some out. Of roughly 50,000 clones in the sample, 85% to 90% were seen once. The source was CD4+ or CD8+ T cells sorted from blood, collected in a trial of the OX40 agonist ivuxolimab. The receptors come from an adult with an advanced solid tumor such as melanoma, head and neck, liver or kidney cancer. Each CDR3 is given with its conserved first and last residue. Fields, in order: V gene, D gene, CDR3 length, clone size, J gene, CDR3 DNA, CDR3 protein. A D gene is named only where the DNA matches it firmly. Where a row states a size, it is once, few, many or the class of an expanded clone; other rows omit it.

v_gene: TRBV6-1; d_gene: .; len: 14; abundance: once; j_gene: TRBJ1-5; CDR3nt: TGTGCCAGCAGTGAATCTTTAGGGAGCCAGCCCCAGCATTTT; CDR3aa: CASSESLGSQPQHF
v_gene: TRBV2; d_gene: TRBD1; len: 15; abundance: few; j_gene: TRBJ1-5; CDR3nt: TGTGCCAGCAGCCCGACAGGGGCGAGGAATCAGCCCCAGCATTTT; CDR3aa: CASSPTGARNQPQHF
v_gene: TRBV2; d_gene: .; len: 15; abundance: .; j_gene: TRBJ2-7; CDR3nt: TGTGCCAGCAAACGACAGGTGACCCTCTCCTACGAGCAGTACTTC; CDR3aa: CASKRQVTLSYEQYF
v_gene: TRBV18; d_gene: TRBD1; len: 13; abundance: .; j_gene: TRBJ2-1; CDR3nt: TGTGCCAGCTCCGGACAGGGCGTGAATGAGCAGTTCTTC; CDR3aa: CASSGQGVNEQFF
v_gene: TRBV2; d_gene: .; len: 14; abundance: .; j_gene: TRBJ1-6; CDR3nt: TGTGCCAGCAGTGAAGTGACGGGGTTTTCACCCCTCCACTTT; CDR3aa: CASSEVTGFSPLHF
v_gene: TRBV7-6; d_gene: .; len: 15; abundance: .; j_gene: TRBJ2-6; CDR3nt: TGTGCCAGCAGCTTAGAGGGGGCTGGGGCCAACGTCCTGACTTTC; CDR3aa: CASSLEGAGANVLTF
v_gene: TRBV30; d_gene: .; len: 14; abundance: .; j_gene: TRBJ1-1; CDR3nt: TGTGCCTGGAGTGTTACAGGAAAGAACACTGAAGCTTTCTTT; CDR3aa: CAWSVTGKNTEAFF
v_gene: TRBV7-3; d_gene: TRBD2; len: 14; abundance: .; j_gene: TRBJ2-1; CDR3nt: TGTGCCAGCAGCTTAACTAGCGGGGTGGGTGAGCAGTTCTTC; CDR3aa: CASSLTSGVGEQFF
v_gene: TRBV9; d_gene: .; len: 16; abundance: .; j_gene: TRBJ2-3; CDR3nt: TGTGCCAGCAGCGTAGGAGGATTACTAAGCACAGATACGCAGTATTTT; CDR3aa: CASSVGGLLSTDTQYF
v_gene: TRBV14; d_gene: .; len: 15; abundance: few; j_gene: TRBJ2-2; CDR3nt: TGTGCCAGCAGGAAGGCCAGCGGGAACACCGGGGAGCTGTTTTTT; CDR3aa: CASRKASGNTGELFF
v_gene: TRBV7-9; d_gene: .; len: 12; abundance: .; j_gene: TRBJ1-5; CDR3nt: TGTGCCAGCAGCTTATCCGGAGGGCCCCAGCATTTT; CDR3aa: CASSLSGGPQHF
v_gene: TRBV7-6; d_gene: .; len: 14; abundance: .; j_gene: TRBJ1-1; CDR3nt: TGTGCCAGCAGCTTTCTAGACGGGAACACTGAAGCTTTCTTT; CDR3aa: CASSFLDGNTEAFF
v_gene: TRBV10-3; d_gene: TRBD1; len: 16; abundance: .; j_gene: TRBJ2-1; CDR3nt: TGTGCCATCAGTGGACAGGGGATCAATGGATTGAATGAGCAGTTCTTC; CDR3aa: CAISGQGINGLNEQFF
v_gene: TRBV10-1; d_gene: .; len: 14; abundance: once; j_gene: TRBJ2-7; CDR3nt: TGCGCCAGCAGTGATTCAGGGAACTACAACGAGCAGTACTTC; CDR3aa: CASSDSGNYNEQYF
v_gene: TRBV4-1; d_gene: .; len: 15; abundance: few; j_gene: TRBJ1-5; CDR3nt: TGCGCCAGCAGCCAAGATTCGAGTTTCAATCAGCCCCAGCATTTT; CDR3aa: CASSQDSSFNQPQHF
v_gene: TRBV9; d_gene: TRBD2; len: 18; abundance: .; j_gene: TRBJ2-3; CDR3nt: TGTGCCAGCAGCGTAGATCCTAGCGGCCGGGGCTCGGTAGATACGCAGTATTTT; CDR3aa: CASSVDPSGRGSVDTQYF
v_gene: TRBV19; d_gene: TRBD1; len: 16; abundance: .; j_gene: TRBJ1-5; CDR3nt: TGTGCCAGTAGTATTCCACAGGGGGCTACCAATCAGCCCCAGCATTTT; CDR3aa: CASSIPQGATNQPQHF
v_gene: TRBV27; d_gene: .; len: 11; abundance: .; j_gene: TRBJ2-7; CDR3nt: TGTGCCAGCCGGGGTGTTTACGAGCAGTACTTC; CDR3aa: CASRGVYEQYF
v_gene: TRBV5-1; d_gene: TRBD1; len: 15; abundance: .; j_gene: TRBJ1-1; CDR3nt: TGCGCCAGCAGCGACTTGATATACAGGGGCGCTGAAGCTTTCTTT; CDR3aa: CASSDLIYRGAEAFF
v_gene: TRBV10-1; d_gene: TRBD2; len: 15; abundance: .; j_gene: TRBJ2-1; CDR3nt: TGCGCCAGCACCACGGGGACTAGCGGGAGTCATGAGCAGTTCTTC; CDR3aa: CASTTGTSGSHEQFF
v_gene: TRBV11-2; d_gene: .; len: 15; abundance: few; j_gene: TRBJ2-2; CDR3nt: TGTGCCAGCAGCTCAGGGACCCCTACCTGGCGGGAGCTGTTTTTT; CDR3aa: CASSSGTPTWRELFF
v_gene: TRBV2; d_gene: TRBD1; len: 15; abundance: .; j_gene: TRBJ2-3; CDR3nt: TGTGCCAGCAGCTCCGGGACAGGTTACACAGATACGCAGTATTTT; CDR3aa: CASSSGTGYTDTQYF
v_gene: TRBV6-1; d_gene: .; len: 13; abundance: .; j_gene: TRBJ1-2; CDR3nt: TGTGCCAGCAGTGTCGATACTAACTATGGCTACACCTTC; CDR3aa: CASSVDTNYGYTF
v_gene: TRBV5-1; d_gene: .; len: 16; abundance: .; j_gene: TRBJ2-2; CDR3nt: TGCGCCAGCAGCTTGGAACCGCGCCAGGGCACCGGGGAGCTGTTTTTT; CDR3aa: CASSLEPRQGTGELFF
v_gene: TRBV6-1; d_gene: TRBD2; len: 14; abundance: .; j_gene: TRBJ2-5; CDR3nt: TGTGCCAGCACCACGGGGGGGGTTGTAGAGACCCAGTACTTC; CDR3aa: CASTTGGVVETQYF
v_gene: TRBV5-1; d_gene: TRBD1; len: 18; abundance: .; j_gene: TRBJ2-7; CDR3nt: TGCGCCAGCAGCTTGGCGTTTGGACAGGGTAAAAAGACACACGAGCAGTACTTC; CDR3aa: CASSLAFGQGKKTHEQYF
v_gene: TRBV7-2; d_gene: .; len: 15; abundance: .; j_gene: TRBJ1-4; CDR3nt: TGTGCCAGCAGCTCCCAGACCGGGGGCGGGGAAAAACTGTTTTTT; CDR3aa: CASSSQTGGGEKLFF
v_gene: TRBV20-1; d_gene: .; len: 11; abundance: .; j_gene: TRBJ2-7; CDR3nt: TGCAGTGCCCAGGGTTCATCCGAGCAGTACTTC; CDR3aa: CSAQGSSEQYF
v_gene: TRBV19; d_gene: TRBD1; len: 13; abundance: .; j_gene: TRBJ2-1; CDR3nt: TGTGCCAGTAGGGTGCAGGGGGCTGATGAGCAGTTCTTC; CDR3aa: CASRVQGADEQFF
v_gene: TRBV6-5; d_gene: .; len: 14; abundance: .; j_gene: TRBJ2-1; CDR3nt: TGTGCCAGCAGTTACTCAAAGAGGGCCGATGAGCAGTTCTTC; CDR3aa: CASSYSKRADEQFF
v_gene: TRBV11-3; d_gene: .; len: 13; abundance: .; j_gene: TRBJ2-1; CDR3nt: TGTGCCAGCAGCTTAGGCAGCCTGAATGAGCAGTTCTTC; CDR3aa: CASSLGSLNEQFF
v_gene: TRBV10-1; d_gene: .; len: 16; abundance: .; j_gene: TRBJ2-5; CDR3nt: TGCGCCAGCAGTGAGGTCCAGGGACGGGGTCAAGAGACCCAGTACTTC; CDR3aa: CASSEVQGRGQETQYF
v_gene: TRBV6-5; d_gene: TRBD1; len: 12; abundance: .; j_gene: TRBJ1-2; CDR3nt: TGTGCCACCACGACAGGGGTGAGAGGCTACACCTTC; CDR3aa: CATTTGVRGYTF
v_gene: TRBV29-1; d_gene: TRBD2; len: 13; abundance: .; j_gene: TRBJ2-1; CDR3nt: TGCAGCGTTGAGGGGGTAGCGGGAGAGCAGCAGTTCTTC; CDR3aa: CSVEGVAGEQQFF
v_gene: TRBV6-1; d_gene: .; len: 16; abundance: .; j_gene: TRBJ1-5; CDR3nt: TGTGCCAGCAGTGAAGGCGGAGGGACGGTCGATCAGCCCCAGCATTTT; CDR3aa: CASSEGGGTVDQPQHF
v_gene: TRBV7-8; d_gene: .; len: 13; abundance: .; j_gene: TRBJ2-2; CDR3nt: TGTGCCAGCAGCTTAGGGAACACCGGGGAGCTGTTTTTT; CDR3aa: CASSLGNTGELFF
v_gene: TRBV2; d_gene: .; len: 12; abundance: .; j_gene: TRBJ1-2; CDR3nt: TGTGCCAGCAGTTGGGAGCGTTGGGGCTACACCTTC; CDR3aa: CASSWERWGYTF
v_gene: TRBV6-1; d_gene: TRBD1; len: 14; abundance: once; j_gene: TRBJ1-5; CDR3nt: TGTGCCAGCAGTGGGACAGGGGGCAGTCAGCCCCAGCATTTT; CDR3aa: CASSGTGGSQPQHF
v_gene: TRBV10-3; d_gene: TRBD2; len: 19; abundance: .; j_gene: TRBJ2-7; CDR3nt: TGTGCCATCAGTGGCTTAAAGGAGACTAGCGGGGCCTCACCCTACGAGCAGTACTTC; CDR3aa: CAISGLKETSGASPYEQYF
v_gene: TRBV7-8; d_gene: .; len: 14; abundance: .; j_gene: TRBJ2-7; CDR3nt: TGTGCCAGCAGCTTAAAGGGAGGTCTGGGTGAGCAGTACTTC; CDR3aa: CASSLKGGLGEQYF
v_gene: TRBV7-9; d_gene: TRBD2; len: 16; abundance: once; j_gene: TRBJ2-3; CDR3nt: TGTGCCAGCAGCTCTGGGACTAGCGGGGGAGCAGATACGCAGTATTTT; CDR3aa: CASSSGTSGGADTQYF
v_gene: TRBV30; d_gene: .; len: 15; abundance: .; j_gene: TRBJ2-6; CDR3nt: TGTGCCTGGAGTGGCAGGGGCTCTGGGGCCAACGTCCTGACTTTC; CDR3aa: CAWSGRGSGANVLTF
v_gene: TRBV12-5; d_gene: .; len: 17; abundance: .; j_gene: TRBJ2-3; CDR3nt: TGTGCTAGTGGTTTGGTCGATTCCAGCGGCATATCAGATACGCAGTATTTT; CDR3aa: CASGLVDSSGISDTQYF